These T cell receptor beta chains were read from a single sample in a study of control samples from healthy donors and cancer patients. Assay used: immunoSEQ multiplex PCR; TCRdb lists only in-frame clones, some missing. Of approximately 90,000 clones in the sample, approximately 81% were seen once. Material for sequencing was blood. These receptors originate from a woman aged 40 to 49 in good health. Both conserved end residues are part of each CDR3.

V gene: TRBV5-8; J gene: TRBJ1-1; CDR3 protein: CASSKENRVGTEAFF
V gene: TRBV2; J gene: TRBJ1-2; CDR3 protein: CASTPRAGAKDGYTF
V gene: TRBV6-1; J gene: TRBJ1-2; CDR3 protein: CASSGPGQGDLNYGYTF
V gene: TRBV15; J gene: TRBJ1-3; CDR3 protein: CATSVNRNSGNTIYF
V gene: TRBV20-1; J gene: TRBJ2-7; CDR3 protein: CSASTGQGSSYEQYF
V gene: TRBV9; J gene: TRBJ1-5; CDR3 protein: CASSAQGYSNQPQHF
V gene: TRBV10-3; J gene: TRBJ2-2; CDR3 protein: CATGEYENTGELFF
V gene: TRBV11-3; J gene: TRBJ1-1; CDR3 protein: CASSYGGLGACFF
V gene: TRBV6-1; J gene: TRBJ1-2; CDR3 protein: CASSEFGGPGGYTF
V gene: TRBV10-3; J gene: TRBJ1-2; CDR3 protein: CATNPGGQGAWGGYTF
V gene: TRBV4-3; J gene: TRBJ2-3; CDR3 protein: CASSSFSGGRTDTQYF
V gene: TRBV30; J gene: TRBJ1-3; CDR3 protein: CAWSRGLPGNTIYF
V gene: TRBV5-4; J gene: TRBJ2-2; CDR3 protein: CASSFQGGANTGELFF
V gene: TRBV11-1; J gene: TRBJ1-1; CDR3 protein: CASSLTRKEAFF
V gene: TRBV19; J gene: TRBJ2-7; CDR3 protein: CASSIDSTGASYEQYF
V gene: TRBV6-1; J gene: TRBJ1-2; CDR3 protein: CASSEGGQDRYGYTF
V gene: TRBV3-1/TRBV3-2; J gene: TRBJ1-2; CDR3 protein: CASSQDSQGDGYTF
V gene: TRBV20-1; J gene: TRBJ2-3; CDR3 protein: CSASDSGGADTQYF
V gene: TRBV5-1; J gene: TRBJ2-7; CDR3 protein: CASSLEGANSYEQYF
V gene: TRBV6-7; J gene: TRBJ1-1; CDR3 protein: CASQAGGWATEAFF
V gene: TRBV5-4; J gene: TRBJ2-1; CDR3 protein: CASSLAHGSEQFF
V gene: TRBV11-3; J gene: TRBJ1-2; CDR3 protein: CASSETGQGGGYTF
V gene: TRBV10-1; J gene: TRBJ2-2; CDR3 protein: CASSEAGSTGELFF
V gene: TRBV18; J gene: TRBJ1-2; CDR3 protein: CASSPRTGGDYGYTF